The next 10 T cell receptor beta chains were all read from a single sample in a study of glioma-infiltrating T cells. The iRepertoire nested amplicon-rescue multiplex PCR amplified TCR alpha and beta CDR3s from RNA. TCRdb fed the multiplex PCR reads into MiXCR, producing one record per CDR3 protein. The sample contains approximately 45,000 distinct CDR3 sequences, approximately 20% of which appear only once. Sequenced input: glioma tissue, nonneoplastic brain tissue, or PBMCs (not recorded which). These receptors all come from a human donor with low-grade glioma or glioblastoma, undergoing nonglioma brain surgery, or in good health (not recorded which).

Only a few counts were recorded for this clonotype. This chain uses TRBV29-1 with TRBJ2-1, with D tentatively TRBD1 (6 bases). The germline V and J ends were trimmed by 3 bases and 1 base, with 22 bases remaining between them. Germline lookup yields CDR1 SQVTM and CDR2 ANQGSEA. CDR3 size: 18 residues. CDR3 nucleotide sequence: TGCAGCGTTGAGGCCAGGGGTCCCACCGGCCTTTCCTACAATGAGCAGTTCTTC. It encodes CSVEARGPTGLSYNEQFF.

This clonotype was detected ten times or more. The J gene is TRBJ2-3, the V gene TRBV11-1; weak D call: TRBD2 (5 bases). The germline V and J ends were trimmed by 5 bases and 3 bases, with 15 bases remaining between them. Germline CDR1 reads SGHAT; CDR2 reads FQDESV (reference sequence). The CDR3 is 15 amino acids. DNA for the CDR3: TGTGCCAGCAGCCAGCCAGGAGGATTAACAGATACGCAGTATTTT. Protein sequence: CASSQPGGLTDTQYF.

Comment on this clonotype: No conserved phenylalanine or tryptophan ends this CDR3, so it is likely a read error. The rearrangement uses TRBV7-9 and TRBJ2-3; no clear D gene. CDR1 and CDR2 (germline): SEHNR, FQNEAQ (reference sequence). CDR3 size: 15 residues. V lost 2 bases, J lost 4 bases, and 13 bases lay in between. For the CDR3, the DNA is TGTGCCAGCAGCTTACAGGACGGCAGACCAGATACGCAGTATCTT. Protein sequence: CASSLQDGRPDTQYL.

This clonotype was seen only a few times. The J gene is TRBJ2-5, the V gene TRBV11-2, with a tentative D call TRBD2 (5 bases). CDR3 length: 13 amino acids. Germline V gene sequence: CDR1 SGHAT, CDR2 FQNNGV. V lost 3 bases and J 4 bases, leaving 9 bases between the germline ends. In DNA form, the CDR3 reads TGTGCCAGCAGCTTCGGGGTTTCAGAGACCCAGTACTTC. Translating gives CASSFGVSETQYF.

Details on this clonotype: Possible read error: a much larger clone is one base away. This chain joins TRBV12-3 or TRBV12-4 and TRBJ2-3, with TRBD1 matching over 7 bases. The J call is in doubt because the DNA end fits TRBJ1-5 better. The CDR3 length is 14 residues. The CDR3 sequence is CASSFGTVTDTQHF. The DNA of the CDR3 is TGTGCCAGCAGTTTTGGGACAGTGACAGATACGCAGCATTTT.

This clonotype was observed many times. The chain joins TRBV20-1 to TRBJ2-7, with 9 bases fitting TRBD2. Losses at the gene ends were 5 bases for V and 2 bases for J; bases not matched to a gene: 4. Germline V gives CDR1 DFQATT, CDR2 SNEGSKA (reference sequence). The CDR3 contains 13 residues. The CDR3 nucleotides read TGCAGTGCTCTAGTAGCGGGGGCCTACGAGCAGTACTTC. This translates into CSALVAGAYEQYF.

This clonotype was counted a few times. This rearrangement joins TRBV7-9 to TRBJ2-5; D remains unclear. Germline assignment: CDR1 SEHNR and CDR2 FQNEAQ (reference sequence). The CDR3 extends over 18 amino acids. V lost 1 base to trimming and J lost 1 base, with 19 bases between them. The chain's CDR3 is CASSLEFDGNNRQETQYF. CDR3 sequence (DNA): TGTGCCAGCAGCTTAGAGTTCGACGGCAACAACCGCCAAGAGACCCAGTACTTC.

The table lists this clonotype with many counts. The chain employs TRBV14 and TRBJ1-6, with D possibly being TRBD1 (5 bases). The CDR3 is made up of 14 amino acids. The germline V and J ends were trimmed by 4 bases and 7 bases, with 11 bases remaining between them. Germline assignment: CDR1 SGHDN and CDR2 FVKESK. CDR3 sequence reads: CASSPWGDNSPLHF. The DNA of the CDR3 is TGTGCCAGCAGCCCCTGGGGGGACAATTCACCCCTCCACTTT.

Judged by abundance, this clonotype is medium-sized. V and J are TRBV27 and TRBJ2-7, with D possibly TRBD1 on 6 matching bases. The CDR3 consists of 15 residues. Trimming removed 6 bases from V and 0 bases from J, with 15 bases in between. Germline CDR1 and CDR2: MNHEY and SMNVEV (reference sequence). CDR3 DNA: TGTGCCAGCAGAACCTATGGACAGACCTCCTACGAGCAGTACGTC. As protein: CASRTYGQTSYEQYV.

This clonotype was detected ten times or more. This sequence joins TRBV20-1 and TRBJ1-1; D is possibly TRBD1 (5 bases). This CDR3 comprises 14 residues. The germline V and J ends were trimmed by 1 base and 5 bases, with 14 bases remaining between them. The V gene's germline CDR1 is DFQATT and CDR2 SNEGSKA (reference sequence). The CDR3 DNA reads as TGCAGTGCTAGAGGGACACCCTGGGAGACTGAAGCTTTCTTT. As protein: CSARGTPWETEAFF.